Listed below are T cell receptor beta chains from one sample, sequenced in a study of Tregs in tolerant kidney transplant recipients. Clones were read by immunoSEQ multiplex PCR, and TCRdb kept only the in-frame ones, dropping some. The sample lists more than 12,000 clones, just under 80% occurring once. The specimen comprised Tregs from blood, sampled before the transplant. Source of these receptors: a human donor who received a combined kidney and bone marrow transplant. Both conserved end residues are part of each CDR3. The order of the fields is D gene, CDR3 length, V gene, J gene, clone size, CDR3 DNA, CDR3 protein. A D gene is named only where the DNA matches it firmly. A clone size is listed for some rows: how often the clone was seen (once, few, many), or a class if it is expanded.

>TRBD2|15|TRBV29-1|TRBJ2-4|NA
TGCAGCGTTGTTAGCGGGAGAAGGCGGTCAGCCATTCAGTACTTC
CSVVSGRRRSAIQYF
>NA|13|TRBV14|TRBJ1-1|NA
TGTGCCAGCAGCCCCGGACAGAACACTGAAGCTTTCTTT
CASSPGQNTEAFF
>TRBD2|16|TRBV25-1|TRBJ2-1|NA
TGTGCCAGCAGTGACCCGACTAGCGGGAGGTTCAATGAGCAGTTCTTC
CASSDPTSGRFNEQFF
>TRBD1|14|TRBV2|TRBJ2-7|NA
TGTGCCAGCAGTGAAAGGACAGGGAATTACGAGCAGTACTTC
CASSERTGNYEQYF
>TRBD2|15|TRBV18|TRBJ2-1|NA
TGTGCCAGCTCACCACCCCGCGGGGGGGCCGATGAGCAGTTCTTC
CASSPPRGGADEQFF
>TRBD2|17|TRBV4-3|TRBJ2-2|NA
TGCGCCAGCAGCCCAGAGGGGGGGACTAGCCGCGCCGGGGAGCTGTTTTTT
CASSPEGGTSRAGELFF
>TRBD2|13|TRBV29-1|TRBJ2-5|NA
TGCAGCGTGGGGCCGGCGGGAGGGGAGACCCAGTACTTC
CSVGPAGGETQYF
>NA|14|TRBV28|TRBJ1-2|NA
TGTGCCAGCAGTCGAACCGCGGGGAGGAATGGCTACACCTTC
CASSRTAGRNGYTF
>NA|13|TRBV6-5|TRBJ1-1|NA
TGTGCTTCACGGAGGTACATGAACACTGAAGCTTTCTTT
CASRRYMNTEAFF
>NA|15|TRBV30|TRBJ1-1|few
TGTGCCTGGGGACACTCCACAGGTTTCCACACTGAAGCTTTCTTT
CAWGHSTGFHTEAFF
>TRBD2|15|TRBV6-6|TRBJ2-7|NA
TGTGCCAGCAGTTACTCCGGACTAGCGGGTGACGAGCAGTACTTC
CASSYSGLAGDEQYF
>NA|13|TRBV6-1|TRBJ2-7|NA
TGTGCCAGCAGGTCAGCAGGCAACTACGAGCAGTACTTC
CASRSAGNYEQYF
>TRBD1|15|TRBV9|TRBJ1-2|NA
TGTGCCAGCAGCGTAGGACAGGGGTTGTATGAGGGCTACACCTTC
CASSVGQGLYEGYTF
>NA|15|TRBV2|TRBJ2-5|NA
TGTGCCAGCAGTGCGCCGGGGGTCATCCAAGAGACCCAGTACTTC
CASSAPGVIQETQYF
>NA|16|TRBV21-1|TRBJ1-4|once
TGTGCCAGCAGCATAACGACCAGGGCGACTAATGAAAAACTGTTTTTT
CASSITTRATNEKLFF
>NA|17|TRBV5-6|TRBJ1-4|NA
TGTGCCAGCAGCTCCGGGGGGACACTCGCAACTAATGAAAAACTGTTTTTT
CASSSGGTLATNEKLFF
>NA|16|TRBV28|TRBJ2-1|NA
TGTGCCAGCAGTCTCCAAAGACTGGGCTCCTACAATGAGCAGTTCTTC
CASSLQRLGSYNEQFF
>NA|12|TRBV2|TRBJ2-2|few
TGTGGGAGCCGGGTAGGAACCGGGGAGCTGTTTTTT
CGSRVGTGELFF
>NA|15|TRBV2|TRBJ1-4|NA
TGTGCCAGCAGTGAGCTTCAGGCAGGGAGGGAAAAACTGTTTTTT
CASSELQAGREKLFF
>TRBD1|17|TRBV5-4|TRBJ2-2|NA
TGTGCCAGCAGCCCTTACGGGACAGCGCTGAACACCGGGGAGCTGTTTTTT
CASSPYGTALNTGELFF
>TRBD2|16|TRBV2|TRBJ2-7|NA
TGTGCCAGCAGTTCCGGGACTAGCGGGAGGGCCTCCGAGCAGTACTTC
CASSSGTSGRASEQYF
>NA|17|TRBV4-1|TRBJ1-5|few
TGCGCCAGCAGCCAAGAGGTGGGGAGGGACACCAATCAGCCCCAGCATTTT
CASSQEVGRDTNQPQHF
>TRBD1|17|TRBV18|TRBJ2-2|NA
TGTGCCAGCTCACCATTGCAGGGGGCGCAAGTCCCCGGGGAGCTGTTTTTT
CASSPLQGAQVPGELFF
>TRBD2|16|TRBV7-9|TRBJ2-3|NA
TGTGCCAGCAGCCGTCGACTAGCGGGAGAGTCAGATACGCAGTATTTT
CASSRRLAGESDTQYF
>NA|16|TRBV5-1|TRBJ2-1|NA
TGCGCCAGCAGCTTGGACTACGGGACTGTTAGAGTGGAGCAGTTCTTC
CASSLDYGTVRVEQFF
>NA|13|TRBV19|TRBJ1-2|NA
TGTGCCAGTAGTATTGTAGCTAACTATGGCTACACCTTC
CASSIVANYGYTF
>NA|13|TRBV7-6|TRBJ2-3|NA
TGTGCCAGCAGCCGCCACTTGTCAGATACGCAGTATTTT
CASSRHLSDTQYF
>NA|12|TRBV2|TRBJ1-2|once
TGTGCCAGCAGTGCCGGGAACTATGGCTACACCTTC
CASSAGNYGYTF
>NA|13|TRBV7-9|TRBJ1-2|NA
TGTGCCAGCAGCCTTACGTGGGCGAATGGCTACACCTTC
CASSLTWANGYTF
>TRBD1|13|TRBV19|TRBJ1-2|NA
TGTGCCAGTAGGCGGGCAGGGGGTGGTGGCTACACCTTC
CASRRAGGGGYTF
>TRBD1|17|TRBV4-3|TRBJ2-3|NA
TGCGCCAGCAGCCCATCGGGTGGACAGGGGGCCACAGATACGCAGTATTTT
CASSPSGGQGATDTQYF
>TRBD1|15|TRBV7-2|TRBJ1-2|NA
TGTGCCAGCAGCGTCCCGGGACAGCAATACTATGGCTACACCTTC
CASSVPGQQYYGYTF
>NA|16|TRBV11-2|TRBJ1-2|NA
TGTGCCAGCAGCTTAGATTCGGTACAGGGACGGTATGGCTACACCTTC
CASSLDSVQGRYGYTF
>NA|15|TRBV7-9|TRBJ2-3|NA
TGTGCCAGCAGCTTAGGGAGAGGTCCCACAGATACGCAGTATTTT
CASSLGRGPTDTQYF
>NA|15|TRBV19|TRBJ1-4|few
TGTGCCAGTAGTGTAACAGCCACAACTAATGAAAAACTGTTTTTT
CASSVTATTNEKLFF
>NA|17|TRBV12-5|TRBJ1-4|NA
TGTGCTAGTGGCCCGGGACGGGGGGGCTCCGGAAGGGAAAAACTGTTTTTT
CASGPGRGGSGREKLFF
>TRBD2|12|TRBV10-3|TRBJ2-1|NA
TGTGCCATCTCTACTAGCGGCAATGAGCAGTTCTTC
CAISTSGNEQFF
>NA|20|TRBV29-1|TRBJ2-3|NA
TGCAGTCCGCAAACTTATGTGGCTAGCGACCTTAAGTTGCCCACAGATACGCAGTATTTT
CSPQTYVASDLKLPTDTQYF
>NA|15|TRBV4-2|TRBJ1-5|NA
TGTGCCAGCAGCCCAGAGGGAGTTGGAAGACAGCCCCAGCATTTT
CASSPEGVGRQPQHF
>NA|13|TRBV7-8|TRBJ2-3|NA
TGTGCCAGCAGCTTACCCGGCACAGATACGCAGTATTTT
CASSLPGTDTQYF
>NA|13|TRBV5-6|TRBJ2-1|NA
TGTGCCAGCAGCTTGTGGGCTAGCTATGAGCAGTTCTTC
CASSLWASYEQFF
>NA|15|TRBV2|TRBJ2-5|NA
TGTGCCAGCAGTGAAGCTGGGGCACCCCAAGAGACCCAGTACTTC
CASSEAGAPQETQYF
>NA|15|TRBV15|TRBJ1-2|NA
TGTGCCACCAGCGTCTGGGGGGGGAGCGACTATGGCTACACCTTC
CATSVWGGSDYGYTF
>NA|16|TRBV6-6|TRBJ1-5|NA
TGTGCCAGCAGTCGCCGGGGGACCGATAGCAATCAGCCCCAGCATTTT
CASSRRGTDSNQPQHF
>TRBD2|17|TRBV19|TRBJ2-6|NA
TGTGCCAGTAGTCTGGGACTAGCCATCGCTGGGGCCAACGTCCTGACTTTC
CASSLGLAIAGANVLTF
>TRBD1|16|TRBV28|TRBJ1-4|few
TGTGCCAGCAGTAATAGACAGGGGGCGGCTAATGAAAAACTGTTTTTT
CASSNRQGAANEKLFF
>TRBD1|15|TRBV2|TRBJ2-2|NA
TGTGCCAGCAGCGTGACAGGGGGGGGTACCGGGGAGCTGTTTTTT
CASSVTGGGTGELFF
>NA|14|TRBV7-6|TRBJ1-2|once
TGTGCCAGCAGCTTGGGGGGGGGCGCTGGGGGCTACACCTTC
CASSLGGGAGGYTF
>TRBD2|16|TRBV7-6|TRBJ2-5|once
TGTGCCAGCAGCTTAGCCTCACTAGCGGGGGTGGAGACCCAGTACTTC
CASSLASLAGVETQYF
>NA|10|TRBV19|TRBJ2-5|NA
TGTGCCCCAGCGGAGGAGACCCAGTACTTC
CAPAEETQYF
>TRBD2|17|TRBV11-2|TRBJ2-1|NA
TGTGCCAGCAGCTTAGGTACTAGCGGGGGCGTCGCGGAAAAGCAGTTCTTC
CASSLGTSGGVAEKQFF
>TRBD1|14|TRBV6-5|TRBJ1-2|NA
TGTGCCAGCAGAACCACAGGGGGTTTCTATGGCTACACCTTC
CASRTTGGFYGYTF
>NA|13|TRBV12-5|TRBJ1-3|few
TGTGCTAGTGGTCCACAATCTGGAAACACCATATATTTT
CASGPQSGNTIYF
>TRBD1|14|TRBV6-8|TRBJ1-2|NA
TGTGCCAGCAGGGACAGGGTCGGGAACTATGGCTACACCTTC
CASRDRVGNYGYTF
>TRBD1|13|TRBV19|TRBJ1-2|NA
TGTGCCAGTAGTCGCGACAGGGCGAAGGGCTACACCTTC
CASSRDRAKGYTF
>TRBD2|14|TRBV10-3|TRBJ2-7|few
TGTGCCATCTCAACTAGCGGGAGGCTCCACGAGCAGTACTTC
CAISTSGRLHEQYF
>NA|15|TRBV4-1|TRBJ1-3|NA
TGCGCCAGCAGCCAAGATAAGAGAGGAGGTAACACCATATATTTT
CASSQDKRGGNTIYF
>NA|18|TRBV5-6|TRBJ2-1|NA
TGTGCCAGCAGCCGACGCGGCGGGCAGAGCGGAGGGTACAATGAGCAGTTCTTC
CASSRRGGQSGGYNEQFF
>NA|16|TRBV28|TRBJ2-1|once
TGTGCCAGAGGAGAGGCCCGGTTGAGCTCCTACAATGAGCAGTTCTTC
CARGEARLSSYNEQFF
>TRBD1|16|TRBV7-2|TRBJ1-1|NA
TGTGCCAGCAGCTTAGGCCGAAGGGGGCGGGCCACTGAAGCTTTCTTT
CASSLGRRGRATEAFF